The sequence of this TCR beta chain was determined in a study of cytomegalovirus exposure and HLA in healthy donors. With 60 Vbeta and 13 Jbeta primers, the PCR was carried out. Clones were read by immunoSEQ multiplex PCR, and TCRdb kept only the in-frame ones, dropping some. The sample lists fewer than 200,000 clones; about 80% were seen once. Per germline, CDR1 MDHEN and CDR2 SYDVKM. Between the trimmed V and J ends, which lost 9 bases and 7 bases, there was a span of 16 bases. The CDR3 runs to 13 residues. The material sequenced was PBMCs. This rearrangement joins TRBV28 to TRBJ1-5; no clear D gene. This sequence originates from a boy younger than 18 in good health and CMV-seronegative. The CDR3 loop is CASCSEGGQPQHF. The CDR3 region has the DNA TGTGCCAGTTGTAGCGAGGGCGGGCAGCCCCAGCATTTT.